Following are 10 T cell receptor beta chains from one sample sequenced in a study of metastatic and nonmetastatic thyroid tumors. TCRdb re-called the PCR reads through MiXCR. In the table there are over 15,000 clones, approximately 25% of which are singletons. Before thyroid surgery, none of the patients had received any treatment. Sequencing input: tumor tissue. These receptors originate from a male donor with papillary thyroid cancer or a benign thyroid nodule (not recorded which). Some clones in this sample may be carry-over from other donors' samples.

This clone was observed many times. The chain combines TRBV5-1 with TRBJ1-1; D may be TRBD1 (5 bases). In germline, CDR1 is SGHRS, CDR2 YFSETQ. The ends were cut back, 4 bases at V and 0 bases at J, with 16 bases in the middle. CDR3 length: 16 amino acids. CDR3 residues: CASSPVVGALNTEAFF. In DNA, the CDR3 is TGCGCCAGCAGCCCGGTGGTTGGGGCGTTGAACACTGAAGCTTTCTTT. The full variable domain, in which reference TRBV5-1 and TRBJ1-1 provide the parts outside the CDR3, is KAGVTQTPRYLIKTRGQQVTLSCSPISGHRSVSWYQQTPGQGLQFLFEYFSETQRNKGNFPGRFSGRQFSNSRSEMNVSTLELGDSALYLCASSPVVGALNTEAFFGQGTRLTVV.

This clone was counted at least ten times. The chain is built from TRBV15 and TRBJ1-5; weak D call: TRBD1 (5 bases). Per the germline V gene, CDR1 is LNHNV and CDR2 is YYDKDF (reference sequence). The V gene lost 2 bases and the J gene lost 1 base, with 18 bases spanning the gap. The CDR3 is made up of 18 amino acids. This CDR3 is CATSRPGAGFRSNQPQHF. CDR3 bases: TGTGCCACCAGCAGACCCGGGGCAGGGTTTAGAAGCAATCAGCCCCAGCATTTT.

Ten or more counts support this clone. The chain combines TRBV7-6 with TRBJ2-1; 7 bases agree with TRBD1. Germline loops: CDR1 SGHVS, CDR2 FNYEAQ. The V gene end was trimmed by 3 bases and the J gene end by 0 bases; junction bases not matched to a gene: 5. This CDR3 has 16 residues. Written as DNA, the CDR3 is TGTGCCAGCAGCTTTCTTACAGGGGACTCCTACAATGAGCAGTTCTTC. It encodes CASSFLTGDSYNEQFF.

In its sample, this clone was seen many times. The chain carries TRBV11-1 and TRBJ2-1; the match to TRBD2 covers 8 bases. This CDR3 spans 12 amino acids. V was clipped by 4 bases and J by 14 bases; unmatched bases: 7. CDR1 is SGHAT, CDR2 FQDESV, per germline (reference sequence). The CDR3 sequence: CASSYDGREEFF. The DNA of the CDR3 is TGTGCCAGCAGCTATGACGGGCGGGAGGAGTTCTTC.

The sample holds a few counts of this clone. The rearrangement links TRBV29-1 to TRBJ1-1; no clear D gene. Germline V CDR1 and CDR2: SQVTM, ANQGSEA. V was shortened by 0 bases and J by 0 bases, with 11 bases between the two germline ends. CDR3 size: 15 residues. For the CDR3, the DNA is TGCAGCGTTGAAGATGCGACACTTATGAACACTGAAGCTTTCTTT. It translates to CSVEDATLMNTEAFF.

This clone was seen repeatedly, ten times or more. Written as DNA, the CDR3 is TGTGCCAGCTCACCACCCGCTAGCGGGATGGGTTACAATGAGCAGTTCTTC. Encoded protein: CASSPPASGMGYNEQFF. The chain recombines TRBV18 with TRBJ2-1; 9 bases agree with TRBD2. J was trimmed by 4 bases and V by 0 bases; bases with no gene match: 7. CDR3 length equals 17 residues. Germline CDR1 KGHSH, CDR2 LQKENI.

Turning to this clone: One junction end does not reproduce the germline sequence, and a read error may be involved. The chain uses TRBV9 and TRBJ1-4, with 7 bases aligning to TRBD1. The length of the CDR3 is 15 residues. CDR1 is SGDLS, CDR2 YYNGEE, per germline. CDR3 region: CASSATGTVDEKLSF. The DNA of the CDR3 is TGTGCCAGCAGCGCCACAGGGACAGTGGACGAAAAACTGTCTTTT.

This clone was detected a few times. A much more abundant neighbour one base away suggests this may be a read error. The sample contains more than one DNA sequence encoding this CDR3. The V and J genes are TRBV27 and TRBJ1-4, with D unresolved. Trimming cost V 2 bases and J 0 bases, with 4 bases left between them. The CDR3 is 14 residues long. CDR1 MNHEY and CDR2 SMNVEV come from the germline V gene (reference sequence). The CDR3 sequence: CASSLGATNEKLFF. The CDR3 nucleotides are TGTGCCAGCAGTTTAGGTGCAACTAATGAAAAACTGTTTTTT.

The J gene is TRBJ1-5, the V gene TRBV27; possibly TRBD1 for D (5 bases). V gave up 6 bases and J gave up 7 bases, with 13 bases separating them. CDR1 and CDR2 from the germline V gene are MNHEY and SMNVEV (reference sequence). CDR3 size: 13 residues. The CDR3 bases are TGTGCCAGCAGGACAGCCTCCCACCAGCCCCAGCATTTT. Residues: CASRTASHQPQHF.

This clone has a handful of counts. This may arise from a read error, as a much more abundant clone is one base away. This rearrangement joins TRBV5-6 to TRBJ1-1; D is possibly TRBD1 (6 bases). Germline lookup yields CDR1 SGHDT and CDR2 YYEEEE. The CDR3 contains 12 residues. Trimming pared 6 bases from V and 12 bases from J, leaving 18 bases between. The chain's CDR3 is CASTTLDRQTFF. The CDR3 nucleotides read TGTGCCAGCACCACCCTCGACAGGCAAACTTTCTTT.